This is a list of T cell receptor beta chains from one sample in a study of shared clonotypes between healthy human individuals. Profiling relied on immunoSEQ multiplex PCR, and the TCRdb table lists in-frame clones only, not all of them. The table includes fewer than 650,000 clones, around 78% detected once. The sequenced sample was PBMCs. All receptors come from a woman aged 40-49 years in good health. Some clones in this sample may be carry-over from other donors' samples. The CDR3 runs from the conserved cysteine through the conserved F or W. The order of the fields is CDR3 length, D gene, clone size, J gene, V gene, CDR3 protein, CDR3 DNA. D genes are given only for firm matches. Clone size is stated in some rows and not others, as once, few, many or a class when expanded.

>13|-|few|TRBJ2-3|TRBV27
CASSLTDTDTQYF
TGTGCCAGCAGTTTAACGGACACAGATACGCAGTATTTT
>14|-|-|TRBJ1-5|TRBV19
CASSSGGGNQPQHF
TGTGCCAGTAGTTCCGGGGGTGGCAATCAGCCCCAGCATTTT
>12|-|-|TRBJ1-6|TRBV7-8
CASSRSNSPLHF
TGTGCCAGCAGCCGTTCTAATTCACCCCTCCACTTT
>15|TRBD2|once|TRBJ2-7|TRBV9
CASFLGLADSYEQYF
TGTGCCAGCTTTTTGGGACTAGCGGACTCCTACGAGCAGTACTTC
>14|-|few|TRBJ2-1|TRBV19
CASSLRQSYNEQFF
TGTGCCAGTAGTCTGAGACAGTCTTACAATGAGCAGTTCTTC
>13|-|-|TRBJ1-1|TRBV5-1
CASGWQDGSEAFF
TGCGCCAGCGGGTGGCAGGACGGGTCTGAAGCTTTCTTT
>14|TRBD2|-|TRBJ2-5|TRBV7-9
CASRWTSGQETQYF
TGTGCCAGCAGGTGGACTAGCGGTCAAGAGACCCAGTACTTC
>12|-|-|TRBJ1-2|TRBV11-2
CASSSLGYGYTF
TGTGCCAGCAGCTCCCTAGGATATGGCTACACCTTC
>15|TRBD1|-|TRBJ2-7|TRBV19
CASSDGQGHTYEQYF
TGTGCCAGTAGTGATGGACAGGGCCATACCTACGAGCAGTACTTC
>16|TRBD1|-|TRBJ2-2|TRBV7-9
CASSPPGTGVTGELFF
TGTGCCAGCAGCCCCCCAGGGACAGGGGTGACCGGGGAGCTGTTTTTT
>14|-|-|TRBJ2-4|TRBV5-6
CASSSVGSKNIQYF
TGTGCCAGCAGCTCCGTAGGATCCAAAAACATTCAGTACTTC
>14|-|-|TRBJ1-2|TRBV10-3
CAISEGPPGYGYTF
TGTGCCATCAGTGAGGGGCCACCCGGCTATGGCTACACCTTC
>16|TRBD1|-|TRBJ2-1|TRBV30
CAWSPAYGQGGNEQFF
TGTGCCTGGAGTCCAGCCTACGGACAGGGGGGTAATGAGCAGTTCTTC
>15|TRBD2|-|TRBJ2-2|TRBV29-1
CSAGTSGSITGELFF
TGCAGCGCCGGGACTAGCGGGAGTATAACCGGGGAGCTGTTTTTT
>18|-|-|TRBJ1-5|TRBV30
CAWSPGRLGVGSNQPQHF
TGTGCCTGGAGTCCGGGGAGGCTTGGTGTTGGGTCGAATCAGCCCCAGCATTTT
>16|-|-|TRBJ2-5|TRBV28
CASSFIGGGAAETQYF
TGTGCCAGCAGTTTCATTGGCGGCGGAGCTGCAGAGACCCAGTACTTC